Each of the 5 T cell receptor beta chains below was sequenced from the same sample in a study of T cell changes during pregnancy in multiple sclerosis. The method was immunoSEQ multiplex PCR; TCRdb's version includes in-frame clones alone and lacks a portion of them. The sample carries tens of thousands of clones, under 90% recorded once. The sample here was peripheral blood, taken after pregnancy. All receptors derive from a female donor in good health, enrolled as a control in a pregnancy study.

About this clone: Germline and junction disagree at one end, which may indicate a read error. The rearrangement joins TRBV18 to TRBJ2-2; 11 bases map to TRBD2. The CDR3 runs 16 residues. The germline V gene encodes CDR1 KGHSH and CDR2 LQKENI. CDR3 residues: CASSRTSGPSTGELFF. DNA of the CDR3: TGTGCTAGCTCCCGGACTAGCGGGCCTAGCACCGGGGAGCTGTTTTTT.

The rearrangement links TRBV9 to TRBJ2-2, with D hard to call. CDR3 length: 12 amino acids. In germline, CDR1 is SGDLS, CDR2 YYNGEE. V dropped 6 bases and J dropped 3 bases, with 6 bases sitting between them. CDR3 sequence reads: CASTSDTGELFF. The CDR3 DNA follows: TGTGCCAGCACGTCGGACACCGGGGAGCTGTTTTTT.

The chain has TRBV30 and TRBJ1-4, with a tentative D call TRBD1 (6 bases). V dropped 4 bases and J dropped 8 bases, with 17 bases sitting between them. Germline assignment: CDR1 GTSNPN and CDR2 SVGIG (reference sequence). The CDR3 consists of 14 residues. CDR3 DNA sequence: TGTGCCTGGACCCGACGGGGGCGGGGGGAAAAACTGTTTTTT. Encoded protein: CAWTRRGRGEKLFF.

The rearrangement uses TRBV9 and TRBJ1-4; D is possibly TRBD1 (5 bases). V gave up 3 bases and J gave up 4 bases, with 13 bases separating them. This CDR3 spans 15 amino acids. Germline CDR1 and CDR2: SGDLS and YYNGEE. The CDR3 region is CASSATGGFNEKLFF. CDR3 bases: TGTGCCAGCAGCGCGACGGGGGGGTTTAATGAAAAACTGTTTTTT.

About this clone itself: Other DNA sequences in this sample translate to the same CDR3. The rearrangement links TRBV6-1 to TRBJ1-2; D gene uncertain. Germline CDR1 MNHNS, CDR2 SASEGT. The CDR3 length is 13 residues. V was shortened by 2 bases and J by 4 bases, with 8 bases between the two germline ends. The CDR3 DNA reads TGTGCCAGCAGTGAACCCGGAGGCTATGGCTACACCTTC. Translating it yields CASSEPGGYGYTF.